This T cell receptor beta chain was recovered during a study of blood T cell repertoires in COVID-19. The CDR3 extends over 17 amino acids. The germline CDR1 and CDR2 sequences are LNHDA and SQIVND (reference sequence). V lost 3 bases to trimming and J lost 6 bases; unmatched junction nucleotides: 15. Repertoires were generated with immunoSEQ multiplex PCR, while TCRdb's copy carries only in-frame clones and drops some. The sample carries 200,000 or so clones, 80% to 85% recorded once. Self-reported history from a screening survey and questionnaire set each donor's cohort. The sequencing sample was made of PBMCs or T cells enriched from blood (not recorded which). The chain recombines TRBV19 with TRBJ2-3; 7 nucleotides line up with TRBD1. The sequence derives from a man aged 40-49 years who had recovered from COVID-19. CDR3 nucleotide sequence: TGTGCCAGTAGTATTATCTGGGACAGCGGTCGTGGGGATACGCAGTATTTT. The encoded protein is CASSIIWDSGRGDTQYF.